The 3 T cell receptor beta chains below come from one sample, sequenced in a study of cytomegalovirus exposure and HLA in healthy donors. With 60 Vbeta and 13 Jbeta primers, the PCR was carried out. Clones were sequenced by immunoSEQ multiplex PCR, and TCRdb holds only the in-frame ones, with some missing. This table holds about 160,000 clones, roughly 73% found once. The source material was PBMCs. The receptors here all came from a woman between 18 and 29 years old in good health and CMV-seronegative.

This clone appeared a few times. This chain joins TRBV18 and TRBJ2-7; TRBD1 matches 7 bases. The CDR3 length is 12 residues. Germline trimming cut 6 bases from V and 4 bases from J; bases unmatched to any gene: 3. Germline assignment: CDR1 KGHSH and CDR2 LQKENI. The CDR3 reads CASSATGYEQYF. The CDR3 DNA follows: TGTGCCAGCTCCGCGACAGGGTACGAGCAGTACTTC.

The gene calls are TRBV7-2 and TRBJ2-3, with TRBD2 matching over 13 bases. V lost 0 bases, J lost 4 bases, and 4 bases stayed unmatched. This CDR3 contains 17 residues. CDR1 is SGHTA and CDR2 is FQGNSA in the germline V gene. The CDR3 loop is CASSLAGTSGGADTQYF. The CDR3 coding sequence is TGTGCCAGCAGCTTAGCGGGTACTAGCGGGGGGGCAGATACGCAGTATTTT.

This clone has a handful of counts. The chain joins TRBV5-4 to TRBJ1-4; 10 bases align to TRBD1. Germline V gene sequence: CDR1 SGHNT, CDR2 YYREEE (reference sequence). V gave up 4 bases and J gave up 7 bases; unmatched junction bases: 4. This CDR3 spans 14 amino acids. CDR3 nucleotide sequence: TGTGCCAGCAGCAGGACAGGGGGAACTGAAAAACTGTTTTTT. Its protein is CASSRTGGTEKLFF.